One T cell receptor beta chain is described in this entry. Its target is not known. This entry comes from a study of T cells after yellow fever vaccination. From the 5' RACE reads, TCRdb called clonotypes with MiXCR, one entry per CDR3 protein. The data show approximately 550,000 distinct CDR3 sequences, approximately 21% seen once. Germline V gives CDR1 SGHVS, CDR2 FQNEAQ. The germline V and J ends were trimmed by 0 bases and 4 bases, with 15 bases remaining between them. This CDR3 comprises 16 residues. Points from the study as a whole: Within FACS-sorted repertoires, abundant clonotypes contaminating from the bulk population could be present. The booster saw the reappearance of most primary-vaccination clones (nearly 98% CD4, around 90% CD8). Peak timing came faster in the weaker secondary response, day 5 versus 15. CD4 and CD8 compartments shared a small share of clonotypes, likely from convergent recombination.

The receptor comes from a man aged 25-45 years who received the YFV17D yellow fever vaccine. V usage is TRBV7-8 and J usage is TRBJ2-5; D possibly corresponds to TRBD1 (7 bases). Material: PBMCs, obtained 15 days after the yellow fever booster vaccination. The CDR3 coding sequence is TGTGCCAGCAGCTTAGCGCGTGCGGGACAGCTAGAGACCCAGTACTTC. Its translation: CASSLARAGQLETQYF.